This T cell receptor beta chain was sequenced for a study of T cell clonality in common variable immunodeficiency. Study-level results: The cause of increased CVID clonality remains unclear without subpopulation sequencing.

TCRdb's table, derived via immunoSEQ multiplex PCR, lists solely in-frame clones and lacks some. This sample comprises over 55,000 clones, none seen once only. Germline V gene lookup returns CDR1 MGHRA and CDR2 YSYEKL. This CDR3 is 15 amino acids long. V gave up 2 bases and J gave up 3 bases; unmatched junction bases: 3. This clone was picked up many times. Its antigen remains unidentified. The sequenced fragment ends 3 residues before the CDR3 boundary, so the rest is inferred from the germline J gene. Sequences were obtained from peripheral blood mononuclear cells. The receptor comes from a person aged 18 to 75 in good health. The chain is built from TRBV4-1 and TRBJ1-3; TRBD1 matches 8 bases. CDR3 sequence: CASSQYDRGGNTIYF. The DNA read from the CDR3 is TGCGCCAGCAGCCAATATGACAGGGGTGGAAACACC.